The sequence of this T cell receptor beta chain was determined in a study of blood T cell repertoires in COVID-19. The germline gives CDR1 SQVTM, CDR2 ANQGSEA. The CDR3 runs to 16 residues. The V gene lost 4 bases and the J gene lost 2 bases, with 20 bases spanning the gap. Profiled with immunoSEQ multiplex PCR; TCRdb holds only in-frame clones, not every one. The table includes under 350,000 clones, roughly nine tenths detected once. Material for sequencing was PBMCs or T cells enriched from blood (not recorded which). The sequence was obtained from a man between 60 and 75 years old who had recovered from COVID-19. The chain employs TRBV29-1 and TRBJ1-2; D is possibly TRBD1 (6 bases). CDR3 protein: CSVARRQERSNYGYTF. CDR3 coding DNA: TGCAGCGTTGCTCGGCGACAGGAAAGATCAAACTATGGCTACACCTTC.